The following is a T cell receptor (beta chain) sequence with its context. Its target is unknown. The source of the sample is a study of T cells in Graves' hyperthyroidism and ophthalmopathy. Study results and caveats: Among thyroid clonotypes expanded above 0.001, most also appeared in blood. Ophthalmopathy, which appeared later, was predicted by the model a median approximately 6 months before onset.

TCR beta CDR3 sequences were amplified from RNA transcripts. The HTBI primer set drove a first-round RT-PCR of the TCR CDR3. TCRdb fed the multiplex PCR reads into MiXCR, producing one record per CDR3 protein. The sample includes about 740,000 distinct CDR3 sequences, approximately 14% seen only once; the top ten take 10% to 13%. Germline loops: CDR1 KGHDR, CDR2 SFDVKD. The CDR3 totals 13 residues. Deletions cut 11 bases from V and 8 bases from J, with 18 bases between. PBMCs came from 10 ml fresh peripheral blood. The receptor's source is a young woman with Graves' hyperthyroidism. The V and J genes are TRBV24-1 and TRBJ2-1; a weak D match, TRBD2 (5 bases). Sequences were obtained from blood. CDR3 bases: TGTGCCATCTCTAGCCATTATGATGATGAGCAGTTCTTC. Its translation: CAISSHYDDEQFF.